A single sample gave rise to the 6 T cell receptor beta chains below, sequenced in a study of OX40 agonist ivuxolimab in advanced cancers. Library construction relied on the immunoSEQ multiplex PCR assay. TCRdb mirrors the immuneACCESS table, restricted to in-frame sequences. Some clones are absent from its copies; in checked studies, under half trace to an unresolved V gene, and the reason for the others is unknown. The sample includes 50,000 to 65,000 clones, with roughly 87% observed a single time. The top ten clonotypes cover less than 0.75% of the sample. The sequenced sample was CD4+ or CD8+ T cells sorted from blood, obtained in a trial of the OX40 agonist ivuxolimab. These TCRs come from an adult with an advanced solid tumor such as melanoma, head and neck, liver or kidney cancer.

The sample holds one count of this clone. The CDR3 protein is CSVGGRMNTEAFF. The CDR3 DNA sequence: TGCAGCGTTGGAGGGAGAATGAACACTGAAGCTTTCTTT. This rearrangement joins TRBV29-1 to TRBJ1-1; D unresolved. The CDR3 spans 13 residues. Between the trimmed V and J ends, which lost 4 bases and 0 bases, there was a span of 9 bases. Germline values: CDR1 SQVTM, CDR2 ANQGSEA.

This clone was counted a few times. The chain combines TRBV27 with TRBJ2-7, with TRBD2 matching 14 bases. Looked up from germline, CDR1 is MNHEY and CDR2 is SMNVEV (reference sequence). This CDR3 has 17 amino acids. The ends lost 4 bases at V and 7 bases at J; junction bases unmatched: 12. This chain's CDR3 is CASSSNRGLAGAKEQYF. The CDR3 region has the DNA TGTGCCAGCAGTTCGAACCGGGGACTAGCGGGAGCGAAAGAGCAGTACTTC.

The chain joins TRBV10-3 to TRBJ1-3; D perhaps matches TRBD1 (5 bases). Germline CDR1 ENHRY, CDR2 SYGVKD. This CDR3 region has 11 residues. V was shortened by 11 bases and J by 7 bases, with 12 bases between the two germline ends. The CDR3 protein is CAAGQGNTIYF. CDR3 DNA sequence: TGTGCCGCTGGGCAGGGCAACACCATATATTTT.

The rearrangement links TRBV4-1 to TRBJ2-7, with 7 bases matching TRBD2. Germline CDR1 and CDR2: MGHRA and YSYEKL. This CDR3 is 16 amino acids long. V shed 0 bases, J shed 4 bases, and the junction held 9 bases outside the gene matches. Here the CDR3 reads CASSQDSSGYLYEQYF. Written as DNA, the CDR3 is TGCGCCAGCAGCCAAGATTCTAGCGGATACCTATACGAGCAGTACTTC.

This chain uses TRBV28 with TRBJ2-7; D tentatively reads TRBD1 or TRBD2 (5 bases each). Germline loops: CDR1 MDHEN, CDR2 SYDVKM. This CDR3 is 14 amino acids long. V was clipped by 5 bases and J by 6 bases, with 17 bases between them. Here the CDR3 reads CASSGRGPPSEQYF. Written as DNA, the CDR3 is TGTGCCAGCAGTGGCCGGGGCCCACCCAGCGAGCAGTACTTC.

J is TRBJ2-1 and V is TRBV10-3, with 9 bases matching TRBD1. After removal of 8 bases from V and 1 base from J, the junction contained 18 bases not matched to a gene. The germline V gene has CDR1 ENHRY and CDR2 SYGVKD. This CDR3 spans 19 amino acids. CDR3 sequence (DNA): TGTGCCATCGGGGGACAGGGAGGCAAGCGGAGGGAGTCCTACAATGAGCAGTTCTTC. It yields the protein CAIGGQGGKRRESYNEQFF.